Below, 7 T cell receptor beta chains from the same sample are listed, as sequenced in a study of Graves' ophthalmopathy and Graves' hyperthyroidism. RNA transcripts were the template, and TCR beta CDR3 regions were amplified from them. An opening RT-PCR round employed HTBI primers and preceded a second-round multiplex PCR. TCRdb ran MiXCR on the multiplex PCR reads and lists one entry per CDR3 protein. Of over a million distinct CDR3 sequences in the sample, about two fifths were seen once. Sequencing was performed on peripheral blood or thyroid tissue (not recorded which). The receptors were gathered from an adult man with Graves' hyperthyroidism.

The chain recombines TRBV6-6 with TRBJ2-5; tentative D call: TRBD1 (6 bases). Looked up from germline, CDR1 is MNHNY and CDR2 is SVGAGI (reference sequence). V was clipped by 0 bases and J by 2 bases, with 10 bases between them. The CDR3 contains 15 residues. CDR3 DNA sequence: TGTGCCAGCAGTTACTCCCGCAGGGGACAAGAGACCCAGTACTTC. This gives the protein CASSYSRRGQETQYF.

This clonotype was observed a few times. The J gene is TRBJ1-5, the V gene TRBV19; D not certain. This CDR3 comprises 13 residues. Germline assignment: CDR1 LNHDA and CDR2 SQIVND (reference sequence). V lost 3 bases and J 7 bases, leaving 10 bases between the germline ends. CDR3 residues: CASSMGQRQPQHF. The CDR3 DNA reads TGTGCCAGTAGTATGGGTCAGCGCCAGCCCCAGCATTTT.

CDR3 nucleotide sequence: TGCAGCGTACTGACAGGGGCCTCTGGGGCCAACGTCCTGACTTTC. Its translation is CSVLTGASGANVLTF. The rearrangement joins TRBV29-1 to TRBJ2-6; 8 bases are shared with TRBD1. CDR3 length: 15 amino acids. V gave up 6 bases and J gave up 0 bases; unmatched junction bases: 4. CDR1 is SQVTM, CDR2 ANQGSEA, per germline.

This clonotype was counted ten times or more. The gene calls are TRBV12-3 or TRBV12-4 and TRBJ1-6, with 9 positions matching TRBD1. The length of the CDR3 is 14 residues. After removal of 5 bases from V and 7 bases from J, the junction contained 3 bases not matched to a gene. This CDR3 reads CASSRQGDNSPLHF. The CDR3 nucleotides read TGTGCCAGCAGTAGACAGGGGGACAATTCACCCCTCCACTTT.

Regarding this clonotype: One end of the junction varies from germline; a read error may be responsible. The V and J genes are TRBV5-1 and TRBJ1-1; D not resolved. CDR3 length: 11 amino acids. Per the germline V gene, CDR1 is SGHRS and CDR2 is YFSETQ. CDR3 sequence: CASSPSMGAFF. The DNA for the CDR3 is TGTGCCAGCAGCCCCTCTATGGGGGCTTTCTTT.

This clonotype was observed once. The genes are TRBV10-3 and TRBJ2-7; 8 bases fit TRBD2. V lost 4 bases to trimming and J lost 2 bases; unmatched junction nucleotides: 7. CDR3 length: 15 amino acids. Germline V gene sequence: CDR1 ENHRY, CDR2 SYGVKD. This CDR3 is CAISGLAKFTYEQYF. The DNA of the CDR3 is TGTGCCATCAGTGGACTAGCGAAATTCACCTACGAGCAGTACTTC.

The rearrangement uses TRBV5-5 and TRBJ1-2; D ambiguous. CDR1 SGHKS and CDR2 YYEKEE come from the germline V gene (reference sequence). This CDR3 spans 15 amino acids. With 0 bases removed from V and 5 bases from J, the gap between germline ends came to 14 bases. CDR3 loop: CASSLGRSSGYGYTF. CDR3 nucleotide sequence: TGTGCCAGCAGCTTGGGTAGGTCCTCTGGATATGGCTACACCTTC.